Listed below are T cell receptor beta chains from one sample, sequenced in a study of T cell responses to AZD1222 COVID-19 vaccine. Using immunoSEQ multiplex PCR, the repertoire was profiled, and TCRdb retains in-frame clones only, with some absent. Among fewer than 200,000 clones listed, approximately 93% were seen once. Sequencing was performed on peripheral blood, taken 28 days after the second AZD1222 dose. These receptor sequences come from an adult who received the AZD1222 COVID-19 vaccine. Each CDR3 is given with its conserved first and last residue. A D gene is named only where the DNA matches it firmly. The size field is filled for only some rows; it gives once, few, many or a size class.

CDR3 length: 16; V gene: TRBV7-2; clone size: -; J gene: TRBJ2-7; D gene: TRBD2; CDR3 protein: CASSLGYGRPPYEQYF; CDR3 DNA: TGTGCCAGCAGCTTAGGTTACGGGAGGCCGCCCTACGAGCAGTACTTC
CDR3 length: 13; V gene: TRBV10-3; clone size: -; J gene: TRBJ1-6; D gene: -; CDR3 protein: CAISPNEDSPLHF; CDR3 DNA: TGTGCCATCAGTCCCAACGAGGATTCACCCCTCCACTTT
CDR3 length: 14; V gene: TRBV27; clone size: -; J gene: TRBJ2-7; D gene: -; CDR3 protein: CASSRQGGGYEQYF; CDR3 DNA: TGTGCCAGCAGCCGACAGGGAGGGGGCTACGAGCAGTACTTC
CDR3 length: 14; V gene: TRBV5-5; clone size: -; J gene: TRBJ1-5; D gene: -; CDR3 protein: CASSLGTSNQPQHF; CDR3 DNA: TGTGCCAGCAGCTTGGGTACGAGCAATCAGCCCCAGCATTTT
CDR3 length: 16; V gene: TRBV5-4; clone size: -; J gene: TRBJ2-4; D gene: TRBD1; CDR3 protein: CASSFPRGLAKNIQYF; CDR3 DNA: TGTGCCAGCAGCTTTCCGAGGGGGCTGGCCAAAAACATTCAGTACTTC
CDR3 length: 14; V gene: TRBV10-3; clone size: -; J gene: TRBJ1-2; D gene: -; CDR3 protein: CATLIGGKNYGYTF; CDR3 DNA: TGTGCCACCTTAATTGGCGGTAAAAACTATGGCTACACCTTC
CDR3 length: 15; V gene: TRBV6-5; clone size: -; J gene: TRBJ1-2; D gene: TRBD1; CDR3 protein: CASRPMGQMNYGYTF; CDR3 DNA: TGTGCCAGCAGGCCGATGGGACAGATGAACTATGGCTACACCTTC
CDR3 length: 15; V gene: TRBV4-2; clone size: -; J gene: TRBJ1-4; D gene: TRBD1; CDR3 protein: CASSPDRGRDEKLFF; CDR3 DNA: TGTGCCAGCAGCCCGGACAGGGGGCGCGATGAAAAACTGTTTTTT
CDR3 length: 16; V gene: TRBV6-1; clone size: -; J gene: TRBJ1-3; D gene: TRBD1; CDR3 protein: CASSGGQGAPGNTIYF; CDR3 DNA: TGTGCCAGCAGTGGGGGACAGGGGGCGCCTGGAAACACCATATATTTT
CDR3 length: 14; V gene: TRBV5-4; clone size: -; J gene: TRBJ1-1; D gene: -; CDR3 protein: CASSSDRTNTEAFF; CDR3 DNA: TGTGCCAGCAGCTCTGACAGGACGAACACTGAAGCTTTCTTT
CDR3 length: 16; V gene: TRBV10-1; clone size: -; J gene: TRBJ2-5; D gene: TRBD2; CDR3 protein: CASSGGLAGGWETQYF; CDR3 DNA: TGCGCCAGCAGTGGAGGGCTAGCGGGAGGTTGGGAGACCCAGTACTTC
CDR3 length: 18; V gene: TRBV6-2/TRBV6-3; clone size: once; J gene: TRBJ2-3; D gene: TRBD1; CDR3 protein: CASSYSNVPAGGSDTQYF; CDR3 DNA: TGTGCCAGCAGTTACTCGAACGTGCCGGCAGGGGGATCGGATACGCAGTATTTT
CDR3 length: 15; V gene: TRBV7-9; clone size: once; J gene: TRBJ1-4; D gene: -; CDR3 protein: CASSLVGQTNEKLFF; CDR3 DNA: TGTGCCAGCAGCTTAGTTGGACAGACTAATGAAAAACTGTTTTTT
CDR3 length: 15; V gene: TRBV9; clone size: -; J gene: TRBJ2-3; D gene: -; CDR3 protein: CASSGWDSFTDTQYF; CDR3 DNA: TGTGCCAGCAGCGGTTGGGACTCTTTCACAGATACGCAGTATTTT
CDR3 length: 14; V gene: TRBV2; clone size: -; J gene: TRBJ2-1; D gene: -; CDR3 protein: CASSFRSSYNEQFF; CDR3 DNA: TGTGCCAGCAGTTTCCGAAGCTCCTACAATGAGCAGTTCTTC
CDR3 length: 13; V gene: TRBV10-1; clone size: -; J gene: TRBJ2-5; D gene: TRBD1; CDR3 protein: CASSAGQQETQYF; CDR3 DNA: TGCGCCAGCAGTGCGGGACAGCAAGAGACCCAGTACTTC
CDR3 length: 13; V gene: TRBV12-3/TRBV12-4; clone size: -; J gene: TRBJ1-1; D gene: -; CDR3 protein: CASSYRVDTEAFF; CDR3 DNA: TGTGCCAGCAGTTACAGGGTGGACACTGAAGCTTTCTTT
CDR3 length: 15; V gene: TRBV15; clone size: -; J gene: TRBJ2-7; D gene: TRBD2; CDR3 protein: CATSKGRDPSYEQYF; CDR3 DNA: TGTGCCACCAGCAAGGGGAGGGACCCATCCTACGAGCAGTACTTC
CDR3 length: 15; V gene: TRBV5-1; clone size: -; J gene: TRBJ1-3; D gene: -; CDR3 protein: CASSPPGASGNTIYF; CDR3 DNA: TGCGCCAGCAGCCCACCAGGGGCCTCTGGAAACACCATATATTTT
CDR3 length: 14; V gene: TRBV7-8; clone size: -; J gene: TRBJ2-7; D gene: -; CDR3 protein: CASSLIGDSYEQYF; CDR3 DNA: TGTGCCAGCAGCCTAATAGGGGACTCCTACGAGCAGTACTTC
CDR3 length: 15; V gene: TRBV6-5; clone size: -; J gene: TRBJ2-3; D gene: TRBD2; CDR3 protein: CASTLSSGALGTQYF; CDR3 DNA: TGTGCCAGCACCCTGAGTAGCGGGGCTTTAGGTACGCAGTATTTT
CDR3 length: 14; V gene: TRBV6-5; clone size: -; J gene: TRBJ2-7; D gene: -; CDR3 protein: CASSDQGVPYEQYF; CDR3 DNA: TGTGCCAGCAGCGACCAGGGAGTCCCCTACGAGCAGTACTTC
CDR3 length: 13; V gene: TRBV12-3/TRBV12-4; clone size: -; J gene: TRBJ2-4; D gene: -; CDR3 protein: CASSLAGGGIQYF; CDR3 DNA: TGTGCCAGCAGTTTAGCGGGAGGGGGCATTCAGTACTTC
CDR3 length: 15; V gene: TRBV3-1/TRBV3-2; clone size: -; J gene: TRBJ1-6; D gene: -; CDR3 protein: CASSQGRAANSPLHF; CDR3 DNA: TGTGCCAGCAGCCAAGGGCGGGCAGCCAATTCACCCCTCCACTTT
CDR3 length: 14; V gene: TRBV5-8; clone size: -; J gene: TRBJ2-7; D gene: TRBD1; CDR3 protein: CASSPGQGAYEQYF; CDR3 DNA: TGTGCCAGCAGCCCGGGACAGGGGGCCTACGAGCAGTACTTC
CDR3 length: 16; V gene: TRBV7-9; clone size: -; J gene: TRBJ1-6; D gene: -; CDR3 protein: CASSFTGQGNWSPLHF; CDR3 DNA: TGTGCCAGCAGCTTTACTGGGCAGGGGAATTGGTCACCCCTCCACTTT
CDR3 length: 15; V gene: TRBV7-6; clone size: -; J gene: TRBJ2-7; D gene: TRBD2; CDR3 protein: CASSRATSGSYEQYF; CDR3 DNA: TGTGCCAGCAGCCGCGCTACTAGCGGATCCTACGAGCAGTACTTC